Given below is one T cell receptor beta chain in context. Its antigen target is currently unknown. Qualities for individual bases were not recorded, and no much larger clone is one base off. Per the germline V gene, MDHEN is the CDR1 and SYDVKM is the CDR2. Relative to germline, V is missing 3 bases and J is missing 8 bases, with 11 bases of the junction outside any gene match. Spanning cysteine to phenylalanine, the CDR3 consists of 15 amino acids. Left in the record is the CDR3 DNA by itself, 45 bases read in frame from the first base. The entry originates in a study of T cell responses to AZD1222 COVID-19 vaccine (dated by TCRdb to the early 2020s). For the wider study: AZD1222 recipients given second doses at about 4 weeks or at about 12 weeks were pooled, since spike-specific TCR depth and breadth were not found to differ between the two schedules. A total of about 250 trial participants underwent TCR sequencing, of whom 200 to 220 had received two doses of AZD1222 and some 25 had received two doses of the MenACWY control vaccine. Trial participants were enrolled into age subgroups of 18-55, 56-69 and 70-plus years, which contained about 150, 28 and 57 TCR-sequenced participants, respectively.

The CDR3 regions of human TCRbeta chains were subjected to immunosequencing. As for the authors' bioinformatics: TCRs in the repertoires were compared against a reference library of SARS-CoV-2-specific TCRs that had been generated with the MIRA antigen-specificity platform. Breadth was defined as the fraction of unique TCRs that were SARS-CoV-2-associated. Depth was defined as the fraction of total T cells that were SARS-CoV-2-associated. Using the MIRA data, each spike-specific TCR was assigned both to the spike region to which the TCR was reactive and to a CD4 or CD8 class. Log10-transformed breadth and depth values were compared by one-way ANOVA with Sidak's multiple comparisons tests. Imported from immuneACCESS, the table was reduced by TCRdb to in-frame sequences with V and J called. These copies leave out some clones; in studies compared against another copy, an unresolved V gene accounts for under half, and the cause of the remainder is not known. V and J calls and clone size come straight from that table; D and trimming were deduced from the DNA. The sample contains 95,000 to 150,000 clones, around 92% of them found a single time. The ten largest clones represent 4% to 4.5% of the sample.

The time point label for this specimen denotes: baseline before first vaccination. Vaccinee samples came from UK trials COV001 and COV002, including a single-blind randomized controlled phase 2/3 trial of AZD1222 (ChAdOx1 nCoV-19) in healthy adults. For TCRbeta chain sequencing, PBMC samples from trial participants were taken at day 0 and at day 28 after the second dose. Study-level results and caveats: After two AZD1222 doses, spike-specific TCR breadth and depth were significantly higher than at day 0 and than in MenACWY recipients. Epitopes outside the regions mutated in the B.1.351 and B.1.1.7 variants were reportedly recognized by nearly half of the unique spike-specific TCRs. Because no samples from the day 14 peak response were available, repertoires could be characterized only after the peak T cell response. Conclusions about previously exposed vaccinees are limited because only 6 or 7 AZD1222 recipients were SARS-CoV-2 seropositive at baseline. Participants were mostly white British and included more females than males, and it was suggested by the authors that clonal diversity may have been underestimated. The 56-69-year group was small, and its depth increase did not reach significance, likely because of low power. The whole spike protein was spanned by vaccine-associated CD4 TCRs, and dominant responses were seen in regions 160-218 and 743-854.

The sequence was obtained from an adult in good health. This sample comprised peripheral blood, obtained on day 0 of AZD1222 vaccination. The rearranged segments are TRBV28 and TRBJ1-2; TRBD1 lines up with 8 middle nucleotides. The CDR3 is CASSFFMTGAGGYTF. The DNA is TGTGCCAGCAGTTTTTTTATGACAGGGGCTGGAGGCTACACCTTC.